This T cell receptor beta chain was identified during a study of memory CD4+ T cells and cytomegalovirus serostatus. Study background: Donors were healthy Belgian adults, 8 to 10 CMV seropositive and approximately 23 seronegative.

Generated by immunoSEQ multiplex PCR, the TCRdb table keeps only in-frame clones and is missing some. In the table there are about 41,000 clones, about three quarters of which are singletons. On this clone itself: Its antigen remains unknown.

Single viable CD3+CD4+CD8-CD45RO+ cells were sorted as the memory CD4+ T cells. Serostatus was set by detecting CMV pp150, pp28, p38, p52 IgG. Study observations and caveats: A US-trained random forest predicted CMV serostatus with median AUC around 0.9. About two fifths of the roughly 150 known CMV-associated TCRbeta sequences appeared in CD4+ memory.

Germline V gives CDR1 SQVTM, CDR2 ANQGSEA. This CDR3 region has 13 residues. The ends were cut back, 7 bases at V and 0 bases at J, with 11 bases in the middle. The sequencing input was memory CD4+ T cells from blood. The TCR originated in an adult in good health and CMV-seronegative. The chain links TRBV29-1 to TRBJ2-3, with no clear D. CDR3 bases: TGCAGCGCGTCGGTATCTAGCACAGATACGCAGTATTTT. This gives the protein CSASVSSTDTQYF.